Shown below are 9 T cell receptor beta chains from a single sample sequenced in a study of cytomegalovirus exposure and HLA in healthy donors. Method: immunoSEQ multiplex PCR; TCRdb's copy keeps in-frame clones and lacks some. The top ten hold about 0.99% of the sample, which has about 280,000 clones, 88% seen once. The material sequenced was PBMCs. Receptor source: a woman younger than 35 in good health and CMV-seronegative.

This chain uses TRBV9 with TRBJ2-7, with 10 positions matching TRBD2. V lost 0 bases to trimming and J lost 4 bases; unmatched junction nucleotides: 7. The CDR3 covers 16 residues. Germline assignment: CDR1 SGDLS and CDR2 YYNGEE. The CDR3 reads CASSVGGLAGAYEQYF. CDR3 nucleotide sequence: TGTGCCAGCAGCGTAGGAGGGCTAGCGGGAGCTTACGAGCAGTACTTC.

The CDR3 nucleotides are TGTGCCAGCAGCGTGTCAGGGGGTTCCGGGGAGCTGTTTTTT. Its translation is CASSVSGGSGELFF. This chain connects TRBV9 to TRBJ2-2; 7 bases map to TRBD1. Germline V gives CDR1 SGDLS, CDR2 YYNGEE. CDR3 size: 14 residues. V shed 2 bases and J 6 bases; nucleotides not matched to a gene: 4.

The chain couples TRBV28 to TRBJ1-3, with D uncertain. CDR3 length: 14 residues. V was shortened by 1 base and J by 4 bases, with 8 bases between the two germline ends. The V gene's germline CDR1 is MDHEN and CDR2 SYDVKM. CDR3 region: CASSLLTHGNTIYF. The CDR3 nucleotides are TGTGCCAGCAGTTTATTGACTCACGGAAACACCATATATTTT. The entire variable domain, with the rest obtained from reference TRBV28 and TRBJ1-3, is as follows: DVKVTQSSRYLVKRTGEKVFLECVQDMDHENMFWYRQDPGLGLRLIYFSYDVKMKEKGDIPEGYSVSREKKERFSLILESASTNQTSMYLCASSLLTHGNTIYFGEGSWLTVV.

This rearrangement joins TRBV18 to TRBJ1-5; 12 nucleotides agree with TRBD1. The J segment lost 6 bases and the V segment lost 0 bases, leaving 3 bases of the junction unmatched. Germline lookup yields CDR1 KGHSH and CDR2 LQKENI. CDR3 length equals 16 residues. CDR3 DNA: TGTGCCAGCTCACCACCGGGACAGGGGGCCGGTCAGCCCCAGCATTTT. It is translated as CASSPPGQGAGQPQHF.

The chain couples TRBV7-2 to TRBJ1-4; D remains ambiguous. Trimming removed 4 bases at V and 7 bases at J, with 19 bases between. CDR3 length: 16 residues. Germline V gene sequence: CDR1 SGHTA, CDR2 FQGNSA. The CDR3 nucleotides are TGTGCCAGCAGCTATGATGCATACGGGGATAGTGAAAAACTGTTTTTT. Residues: CASSYDAYGDSEKLFF. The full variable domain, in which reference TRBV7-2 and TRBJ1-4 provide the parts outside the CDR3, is GAGVSQSPSNKVTEKGKDVELRCDPISGHTALYWYRQSLGQGLEFLIYFQGNSAPDKSGLPSDRFSAERTGGSVSTLTIQRTQQEDSAVYLCASSYDAYGDSEKLFFGSGTQLSVL.

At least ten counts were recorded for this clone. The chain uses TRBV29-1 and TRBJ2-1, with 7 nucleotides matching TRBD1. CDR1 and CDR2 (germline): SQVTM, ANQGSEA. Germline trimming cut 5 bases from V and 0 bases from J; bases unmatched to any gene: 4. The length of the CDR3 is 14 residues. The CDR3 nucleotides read TGCAGCGTTCTACAGGGGTCCTCCTACAATGAGCAGTTCTTC. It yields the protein CSVLQGSSYNEQFF.

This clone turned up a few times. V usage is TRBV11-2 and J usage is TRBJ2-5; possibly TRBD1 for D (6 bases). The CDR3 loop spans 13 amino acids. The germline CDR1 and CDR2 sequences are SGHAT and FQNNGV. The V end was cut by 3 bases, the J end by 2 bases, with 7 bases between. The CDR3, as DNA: TGTGCCAGCAGCTTCACAGGGCAAGAGACCCAGTACTTC. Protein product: CASSFTGQETQYF.

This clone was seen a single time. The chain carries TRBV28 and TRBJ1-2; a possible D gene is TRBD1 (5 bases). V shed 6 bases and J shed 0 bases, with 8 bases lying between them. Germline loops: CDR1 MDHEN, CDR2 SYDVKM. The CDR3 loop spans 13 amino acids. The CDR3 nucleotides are TGTGCCAGCAGGACGACAGCTAACTATGGCTACACCTTC. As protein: CASRTTANYGYTF.

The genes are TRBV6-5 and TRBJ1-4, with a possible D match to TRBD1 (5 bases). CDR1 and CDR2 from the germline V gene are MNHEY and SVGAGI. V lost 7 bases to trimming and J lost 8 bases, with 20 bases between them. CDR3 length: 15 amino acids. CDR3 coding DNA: TGTGCCAGCACCGCAAAAGACAGCGCTAGGGAAAAACTGTTTTTT. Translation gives CASTAKDSAREKLFF.